These 5 T cell receptor beta chains originate from one sample sequenced in a study of T cells after yellow fever vaccination. TCRdb reprocessed the 5' RACE reads with MiXCR, giving one entry per CDR3 protein. The sample comprises about 260,000 distinct CDR3 sequences, around 4.9% of which are singletons, and 2.5% to 4% rests with the top ten. Sequenced material: CD4+ T cells sorted from PBMCs, taken on the day of the yellow fever booster vaccination. The receptors derive from a man younger than 30 who received the YFV17D yellow fever vaccine.

This clonotype came up many times. The chain carries TRBV7-9 and TRBJ2-3; D call uncertain. Germline lookup yields CDR1 SEHNR and CDR2 FQNEAQ (reference sequence). Trimming stripped 6 bases from V and 0 bases from J, with 19 bases between. This CDR3 contains 17 residues. CDR3 region: CASSPTPTDTSTDTQYF. The CDR3 DNA reads TGTGCCAGCAGTCCTACACCGACGGATACTAGCACAGATACGCAGTATTTT.

At least ten counts were recorded for this clonotype. This chain links TRBV12-3 or TRBV12-4 with TRBJ1-5; D is unclear. The CDR3 runs to 12 residues. V was clipped by 1 base and J by 6 bases, with 4 bases between them. CDR3 DNA sequence: TGTGCCAGCAGTTTAGATGGTCAGCCCCAGCATTTT. Translation: CASSLDGQPQHF.

This clonotype qualifies as medium-sized (0.01 to 0.1%). The chain is built from TRBV5-6 and TRBJ1-2; 7 positions match TRBD1. In germline, CDR1 is SGHDT, CDR2 YYEEEE. The CDR3 is 15 amino acids. V lost 1 base and J lost 4; bases outside the gene matches: 7. CDR3 in DNA: TGTGCCAGCAGCTTGCCGGGACAGTTAACCTATGGCTACACCTTC. Amino acids: CASSLPGQLTYGYTF.

At least ten counts were recorded for this clonotype. The rearrangement joins TRBV20-1 to TRBJ2-7, with 10 positions matching TRBD2. The CDR3 sequence is 13 residues long. V trimming: 5 bases; J trimming: 0 bases; junction bases outside the gene matches: 1. Germline V gives CDR1 DFQATT, CDR2 SNEGSKA (reference sequence). The CDR3 region has the DNA TGCAGTGCTGTAGCGGGGGGCTCCTACGAGCAGTACTTC. Protein sequence: CSAVAGGSYEQYF.

The chain links TRBV16 to TRBJ2-3; 8 nucleotides align to TRBD1. The CDR3 is 15 amino acids. After removal of 5 bases from V and 3 bases from J, the junction contained 7 bases not matched to a gene. Germline loops: CDR1 KGHSY, CDR2 FQNENV. The CDR3 bases are TGTGCCAGCAGCACCACAGGGGGGAGGACAGATACGCAGTATTTT. Translating gives CASSTTGGRTDTQYF.